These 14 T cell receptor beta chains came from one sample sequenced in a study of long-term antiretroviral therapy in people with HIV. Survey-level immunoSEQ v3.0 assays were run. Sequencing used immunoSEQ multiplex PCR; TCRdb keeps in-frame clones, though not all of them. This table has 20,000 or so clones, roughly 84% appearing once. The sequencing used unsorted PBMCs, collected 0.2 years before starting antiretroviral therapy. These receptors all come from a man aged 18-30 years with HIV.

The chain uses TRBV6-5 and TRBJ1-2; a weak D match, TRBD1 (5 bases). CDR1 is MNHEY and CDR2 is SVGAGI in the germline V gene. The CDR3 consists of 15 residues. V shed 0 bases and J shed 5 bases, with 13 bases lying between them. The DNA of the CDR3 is TGTGCCAGCAGTTACTCCGCCGGGACCCCTTATGGCTACACCTTC. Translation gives CASSYSAGTPYGYTF.

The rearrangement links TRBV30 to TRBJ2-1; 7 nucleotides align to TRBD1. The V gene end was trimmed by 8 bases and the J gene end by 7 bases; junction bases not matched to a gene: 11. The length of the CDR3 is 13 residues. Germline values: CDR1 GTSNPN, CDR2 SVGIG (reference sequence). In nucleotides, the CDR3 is TGTGCCCGACGGGGACAGATAGAAAATGAGCAGTTCTTC. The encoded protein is CARRGQIENEQFF.

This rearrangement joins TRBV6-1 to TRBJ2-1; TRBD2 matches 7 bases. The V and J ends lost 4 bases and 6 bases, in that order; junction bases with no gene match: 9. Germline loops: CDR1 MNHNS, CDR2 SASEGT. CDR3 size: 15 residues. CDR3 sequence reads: CASSAKRGILNEQFF. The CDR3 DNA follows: TGTGCCAGCAGTGCGAAGCGGGGTATACTCAATGAGCAGTTCTTC.

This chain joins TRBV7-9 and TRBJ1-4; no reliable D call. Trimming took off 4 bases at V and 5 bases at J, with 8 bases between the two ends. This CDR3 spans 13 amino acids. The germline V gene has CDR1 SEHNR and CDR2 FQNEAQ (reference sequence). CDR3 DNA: TGTGCCAGCAGCTCCAATCTAAATGAAAAACTGTTTTTT. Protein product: CASSSNLNEKLFF. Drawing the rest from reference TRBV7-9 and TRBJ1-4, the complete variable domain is DTGVSQNPRHKITKRGQNVTFRCDPISEHNRLYWYRQTLGQGPEFLTYFQNEAQLEKSRLLSDRFSAERPKGSFSTLEIQRTEQGDSAMYLCASSSNLNEKLFFGSGTQLSVL.

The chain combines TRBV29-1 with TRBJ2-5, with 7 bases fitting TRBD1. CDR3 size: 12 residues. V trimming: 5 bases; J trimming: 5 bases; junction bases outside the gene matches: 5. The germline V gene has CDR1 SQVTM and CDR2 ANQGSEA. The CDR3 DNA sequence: TGCAGCGTTTTGCGCAGGGGGGAGACCCAGTACTTC. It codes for CSVLRRGETQYF.

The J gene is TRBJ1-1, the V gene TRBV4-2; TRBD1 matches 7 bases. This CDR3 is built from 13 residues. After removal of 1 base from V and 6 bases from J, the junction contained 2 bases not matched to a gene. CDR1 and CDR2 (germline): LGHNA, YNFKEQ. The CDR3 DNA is TGTGCCAGCAGCCAAGGACAGGGTGCTGAAGCTTTCTTT. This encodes CASSQGQGAEAFF.

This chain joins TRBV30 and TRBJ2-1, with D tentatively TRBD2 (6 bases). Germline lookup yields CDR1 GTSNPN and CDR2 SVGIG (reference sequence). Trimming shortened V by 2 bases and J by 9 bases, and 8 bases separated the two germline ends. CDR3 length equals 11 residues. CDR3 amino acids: CAWSTSSEQFF. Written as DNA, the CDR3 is TGTGCCTGGAGTACTAGCAGTGAGCAGTTCTTC.

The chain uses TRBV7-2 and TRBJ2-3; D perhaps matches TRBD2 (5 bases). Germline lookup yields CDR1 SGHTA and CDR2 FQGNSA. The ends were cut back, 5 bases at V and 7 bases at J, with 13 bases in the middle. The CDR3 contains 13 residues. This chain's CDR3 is CASSAPGSYTQYF. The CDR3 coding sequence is TGTGCCAGCAGCGCACCGGGGTCCTATACGCAGTATTTT.

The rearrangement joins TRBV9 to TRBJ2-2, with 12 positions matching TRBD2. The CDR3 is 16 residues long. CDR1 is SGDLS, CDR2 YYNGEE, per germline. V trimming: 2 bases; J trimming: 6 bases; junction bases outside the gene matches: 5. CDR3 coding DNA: TGTGCCAGCAGCGTGACTAGCGGGGGATCTGCCGGGGAGCTGTTTTTT. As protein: CASSVTSGGSAGELFF.

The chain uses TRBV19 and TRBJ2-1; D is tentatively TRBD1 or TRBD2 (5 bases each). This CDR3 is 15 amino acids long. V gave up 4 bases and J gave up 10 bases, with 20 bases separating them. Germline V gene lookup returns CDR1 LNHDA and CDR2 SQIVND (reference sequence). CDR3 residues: CASSRDRLTQPEQFF. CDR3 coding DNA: TGTGCCAGTAGTAGGGACCGGTTGACCCAGCCGGAGCAGTTCTTC.

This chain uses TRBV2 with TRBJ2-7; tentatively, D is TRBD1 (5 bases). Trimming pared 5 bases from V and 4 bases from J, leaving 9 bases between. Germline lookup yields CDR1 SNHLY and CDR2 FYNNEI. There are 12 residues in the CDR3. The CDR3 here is CASSWTPYEQYF. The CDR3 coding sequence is TGTGCCAGCAGTTGGACACCTTACGAGCAGTACTTC.

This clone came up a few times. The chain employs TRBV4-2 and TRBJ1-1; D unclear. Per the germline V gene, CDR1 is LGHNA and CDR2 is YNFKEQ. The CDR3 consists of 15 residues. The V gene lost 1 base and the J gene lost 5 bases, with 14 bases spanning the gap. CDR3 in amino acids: CASSQVGEPTTEAFF. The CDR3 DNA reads TGTGCCAGCAGCCAAGTCGGTGAACCGACGACTGAAGCTTTCTTT.

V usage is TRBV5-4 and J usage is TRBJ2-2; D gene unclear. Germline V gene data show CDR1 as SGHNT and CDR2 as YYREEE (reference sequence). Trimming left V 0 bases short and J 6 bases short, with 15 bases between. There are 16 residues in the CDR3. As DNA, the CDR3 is TGTGCCAGCAGCTTGGTCCAGGCTGGCGGCGCCGGGGAGCTGTTTTTT. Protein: CASSLVQAGGAGELFF.

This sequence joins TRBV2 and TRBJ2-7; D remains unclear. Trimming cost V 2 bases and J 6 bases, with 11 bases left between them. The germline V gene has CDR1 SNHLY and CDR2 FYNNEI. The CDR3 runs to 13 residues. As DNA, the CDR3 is TGTGCCAGCAGTGAAATAACCCCTAGCGAGCAGTACTTC. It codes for CASSEITPSEQYF.